A single T cell receptor beta chain is shown here with its context. What it binds is not known. These data belong to a study of CD8+ T cells in alopecia areata. The overall study: The study gave treated patients oral tofacitinib at 5 to 10 mg twice daily. Findings and caveats of the study: Sequences from scalp samples also cover resident alphabeta T cells of normal skin. Whereas mice showed it more clearly, TCR sharing across patients was murkier, possibly because of HLA.

Extraction and reverse transcription of RNA yielded cDNA as the sequencing template. Clones were sequenced by immunoSEQ multiplex PCR, and TCRdb holds only the in-frame ones, with some missing. The data show 150,000 to 190,000 clones, less than 65% seen once. In alopecia areata patients, both lesional scalp punch biopsies and peripheral blood were collected. The sequencing used CD8+ T cells sorted from blood, collected at week 0. This clonotype was obtained from a human donor with alopecia areata.

CDR3 DNA: TGTGCCAGCGCCCTGTCAGGTGGTGAGACCCAGTACTTC. As protein: CASALSGGETQYF. The V and J genes are TRBV19 and TRBJ2-5; D gene uncertain. Per germline, CDR1 LNHDA and CDR2 SQIVND (reference sequence). This CDR3 is 13 amino acids long. Trimming shortened V by 9 bases and J by 5 bases, and 16 bases separated the two germline ends.